The sequence of this TCR beta chain was determined in a study of Ad26.COV2.S vaccination and SARS-CoV-2 variants. The CDR3 runs 16 residues. The trim removed 7 bases at V and 1 base at J, leaving 12 bases unmatched. CDR1 and CDR2 from the germline V gene are SEHNR and FQNEAQ (reference sequence). Regarding treatment: around 19 received Ad26.COV2.S at low or high dose, single or two shots; several received placebo; per-sample allocation not given. Samples came from day 63 after the first vaccine or placebo injection. TCRdb keeps only in-frame clones here, not all; method: immunoSEQ multiplex PCR. The profile shows about 350,000 clones, approximately 86% of them singletons.

The sample in question was peripheral blood, obtained in a trial of Ad26.COV2.S vaccine versus placebo. This chain joins TRBV7-9 and TRBJ2-5, with 7 bases aligning to TRBD2. This TCR was sampled from a person aged 18-60 years who received the Ad26.COV2.S COVID-19 vaccine or a placebo. DNA of the CDR3: TGTGCCAGCACCAACGACGGGGGGAGATTCCAAGAGACCCAGTACTTC. This codes for CASTNDGGRFQETQYF.